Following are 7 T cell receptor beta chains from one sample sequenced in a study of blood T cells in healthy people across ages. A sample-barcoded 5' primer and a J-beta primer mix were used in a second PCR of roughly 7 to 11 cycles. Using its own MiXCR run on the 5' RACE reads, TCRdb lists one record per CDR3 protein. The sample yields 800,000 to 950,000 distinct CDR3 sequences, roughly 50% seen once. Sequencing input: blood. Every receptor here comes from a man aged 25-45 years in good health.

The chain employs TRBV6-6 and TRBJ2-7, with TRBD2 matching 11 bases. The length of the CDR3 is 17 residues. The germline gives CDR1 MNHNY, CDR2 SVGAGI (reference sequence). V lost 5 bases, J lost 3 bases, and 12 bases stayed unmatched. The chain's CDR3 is CASSRGGGTSGSYEQYF. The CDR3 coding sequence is TGTGCCAGCAGTCGTGGGGGGGGGACTAGCGGCAGCTACGAGCAGTACTTC.

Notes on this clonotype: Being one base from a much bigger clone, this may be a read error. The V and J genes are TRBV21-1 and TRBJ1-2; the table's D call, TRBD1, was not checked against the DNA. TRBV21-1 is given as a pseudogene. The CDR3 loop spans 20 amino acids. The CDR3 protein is CACSKAIPSGQGQSNYGYTF. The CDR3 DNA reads TGTGCCTGCAGCAAAGCCATTCCATCAGGACAGGGGCAATCTAACTATGGCTACACCTTC.

The CDR3 spells CASSFPLGSSGYTF. The CDR3 DNA is TGTGCCAGCAGCTTTCCCCTAGGCAGTAGTGGCTACACCTTC. J is TRBJ1-2 and V is TRBV7-9; D remains ambiguous. Germline V lookup: CDR1 SEHNR, CDR2 FQNEAQ (reference sequence). The CDR3 has 14 amino acids. V gave up 3 bases and J gave up 7 bases, with 15 bases separating them.

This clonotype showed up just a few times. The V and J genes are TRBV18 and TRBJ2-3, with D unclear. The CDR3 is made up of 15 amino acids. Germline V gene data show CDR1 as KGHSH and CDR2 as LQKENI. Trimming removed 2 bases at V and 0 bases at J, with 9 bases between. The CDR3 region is CASSPGQVSTDTQYF. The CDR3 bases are TGTGCCAGCTCACCAGGGCAGGTTAGCACAGATACGCAGTATTTT.

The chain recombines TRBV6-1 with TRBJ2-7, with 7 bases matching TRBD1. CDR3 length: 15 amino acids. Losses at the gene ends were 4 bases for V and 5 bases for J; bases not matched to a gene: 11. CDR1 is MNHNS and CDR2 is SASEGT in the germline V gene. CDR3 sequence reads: CASSVTPGQSDEQYF. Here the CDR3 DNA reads TGTGCCAGCAGTGTGACCCCGGGACAGAGTGACGAGCAGTACTTC.

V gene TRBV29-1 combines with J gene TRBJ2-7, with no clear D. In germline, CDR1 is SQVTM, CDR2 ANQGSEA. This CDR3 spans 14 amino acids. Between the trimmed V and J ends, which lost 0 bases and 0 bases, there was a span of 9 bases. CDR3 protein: CSVEDQVTSYEQYF. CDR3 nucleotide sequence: TGCAGCGTTGAAGATCAGGTTACCTCCTACGAGCAGTACTTC.

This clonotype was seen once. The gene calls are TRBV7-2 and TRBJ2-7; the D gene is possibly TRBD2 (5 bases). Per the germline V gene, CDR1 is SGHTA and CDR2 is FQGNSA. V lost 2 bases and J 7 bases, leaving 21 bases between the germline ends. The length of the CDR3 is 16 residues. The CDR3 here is CASSLNRDISYNEQYF. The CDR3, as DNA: TGTGCCAGCAGCTTAAACCGGGATATTTCCTACAATGAGCAGTACTTC.